The 29 T cell receptor beta chains in this list originate from one sample, sequenced in a study of blood T cell repertoires in COVID-19. Data came from immunoSEQ multiplex PCR; TCRdb stores just in-frame clones and leaves some out. The sample has roughly 100,000 clones, about 89% seen once. Sequencing input: peripheral blood. Every receptor here comes from a woman aged 60 to 75 with acute or convalescent COVID-19.

V is TRBV27 and J is TRBJ1-3; D unresolved. CDR1 is MNHEY, CDR2 SMNVEV, per germline (reference sequence). V was shortened by 5 bases and J by 4 bases, with 12 bases between the two germline ends. This CDR3 comprises 14 residues. The CDR3 DNA reads as TGTGCCAGCAGTCCGACCGGAGCCGGAAACACCATATATTTT. Protein sequence: CASSPTGAGNTIYF.

The chain recombines TRBV15 with TRBJ2-3; D might be TRBD2 (6 bases). The CDR3 has 16 amino acids. The germline CDR1 and CDR2 sequences are LNHNV and YYDKDF (reference sequence). Trimming took off 0 bases at V and 6 bases at J, with 16 bases between the two ends. DNA for the CDR3: TGTGCCACCAGCAGAGATATGGCGGGGCGGGGTGATACGCAGTATTTT. It codes for CATSRDMAGRGDTQYF. Based on the CDR3 plus reference TRBV15 and TRBJ2-3, the full variable domain is DAMVIQNPRYQVTQFGKPVTLSCSQTLNHNVMYWYQQKSSQAPKLLFHYYDKDFNNEADTPDNFQSRRPNTSFCFLDIRSPGLGDTAMYLCATSRDMAGRGDTQYFGPGTRLTVL.

The V gene is TRBV3-1 (or the pseudogene TRBV3-2), the J gene TRBJ1-5; 10 bases map to TRBD1. The CDR3 sequence is 15 residues long. J gave up 1 base and V 4 bases, and 1 base lay outside the gene matches. CDR1 and CDR2 from the germline V gene are LGHDT and YNNKEL (reference sequence). The CDR3 reads CASSRDRGSNQPQHF. The CDR3, as DNA: TGTGCCAGCAGCCGGGACAGGGGAAGCAATCAGCCCCAGCATTTT.

The chain couples TRBV28 to TRBJ1-1; 7 positions agree with TRBD1. Trimming took 5 bases from V and 5 from J; bases not matched to a gene: 11. CDR1 MDHEN and CDR2 SYDVKM come from the germline V gene. There are 15 residues in the CDR3. CDR3 DNA: TGTGCCAGCAGTCCTAACAGGGGAAGAGGGACTGAAGCTTTCTTT. Translation gives CASSPNRGRGTEAFF.

V and J are TRBV7-8 and TRBJ1-3, with 7 bases aligning to TRBD1. Trimming cost V 3 bases and J 2 bases; bases outside gene matches: 4. The CDR3 totals 15 residues. Germline CDR1 reads SGHVS; CDR2 reads FQNEAQ. The CDR3: CASSFQGVAGNTIYF. CDR3 nucleotide sequence: TGTGCCAGCAGCTTCCAGGGGGTAGCTGGAAACACCATATATTTT. The full variable domain, in which reference TRBV7-8 and TRBJ1-3 provide the parts outside the CDR3, is GAGVSQSPRYKVAKRGQDVALRCDPISGHVSLFWYQQALGQGPEFLTYFQNEAQLDKSGLPSDRFFAERPEGSVSTLKIQRTQQEDSAVYLCASSFQGVAGNTIYFGEGSWLTVV.

The chain uses TRBV5-1 and TRBJ2-2, with TRBD2 identical over 15 bases. V dropped 2 bases and J dropped 2; count of bases not matched to a gene: 7. Per the germline V gene, CDR1 is SGHRS and CDR2 is YFSETQ. The CDR3 covers 19 residues. CDR3 sequence (DNA): TGCGCCAGCAGCTTAGGACTAGCGGGAGGGCCGGGTAACACCGGGGAGCTGTTTTTT. This encodes CASSLGLAGGPGNTGELFF.

The CDR3: CASSPAGANSPLHF. Written as DNA, the CDR3 is TGCGCCAGCAGCCCGGCGGGGGCCAATTCACCCCTCCACTTT. The chain is built from TRBV5-1 and TRBJ1-6; tentative D call: TRBD1 (6 bases). V gave up 4 bases and J gave up 7 bases, with 12 bases separating them. Germline V lookup: CDR1 SGHRS, CDR2 YFSETQ. The CDR3 sequence is 14 residues long.

The chain combines TRBV19 with TRBJ1-5; D is uncertain. The CDR3 is 12 amino acids. Germline loops: CDR1 LNHDA, CDR2 SQIVND (reference sequence). The V end was cut by 2 bases, the J end by 7 bases, with 6 bases between. CDR3 in DNA: TGTGCCAGTAGTATACTCTCCCAGCCCCAGCATTTT. Translated, it gives CASSILSQPQHF.

CDR3 amino acids: CASTQGQGLEKLFF. Here the CDR3 DNA reads TGTGCCAGCACTCAGGGACAGGGGCTTGAAAAACTGTTTTTT. The gene calls are TRBV6-5 and TRBJ1-4; 10 bases are shared with TRBD1. Trimming took 7 bases from V and 7 from J; bases not matched to a gene: 6. Germline lookup yields CDR1 MNHEY and CDR2 SVGAGI. The CDR3 extends over 14 amino acids.

This clone was observed a handful of times. V usage is TRBV11-2 and J usage is TRBJ1-2; tentatively, D is TRBD1 (5 bases). CDR3 length equals 15 residues. Germline CDR1 reads SGHAT; CDR2 reads FQNNGV. The ends were cut back, 2 bases at V and 2 bases at J, with 12 bases in the middle. The CDR3 is CASSLRPGWNYGYTF. The CDR3 nucleotides read TGTGCCAGCAGCTTAAGGCCAGGGTGGAACTATGGCTACACCTTC.

The gene calls are TRBV10-3 and TRBJ2-7; 7 bases agree with TRBD1. V shed 4 bases, J shed 4 bases, and the junction held 1 base outside the gene matches. This CDR3 spans 12 amino acids. Looked up from germline, CDR1 is ENHRY and CDR2 is SYGVKD. CDR3 sequence reads: CAISGQGYEQYF. The CDR3 DNA sequence: TGTGCCATCAGTGGACAGGGATACGAGCAGTACTTC.

The chain recombines TRBV3-1 (or the pseudogene TRBV3-2) with TRBJ2-5; 8 nucleotides match TRBD1. V gave up 3 bases and J gave up 2 bases; unmatched junction bases: 11. This CDR3 region has 17 residues. Per the germline V gene, CDR1 is LGHDT and CDR2 is YNNKEL (reference sequence). The CDR3: CASSHGGTGAYQETQYF. Here the CDR3 DNA reads TGTGCCAGCAGCCACGGCGGGACAGGAGCCTATCAAGAGACCCAGTACTTC.

This CDR3 reads CASSPISGAYNEQFF. Written as DNA, the CDR3 is TGTGCCAGCAGCCCTATCAGCGGCGCATACAATGAGCAGTTCTTC. This sequence joins TRBV11-2 and TRBJ2-1; D is possibly TRBD2 (5 bases). From germline, CDR1 is SGHAT and CDR2 FQNNGV. With 5 bases removed from V and 4 bases from J, the gap between germline ends came to 15 bases. The CDR3 sequence is 15 residues long.

This chain uses TRBV2 with TRBJ2-7; 9 positions match TRBD2. CDR3 length: 13 amino acids. Per germline, CDR1 SNHLY and CDR2 FYNNEI. J lost 2 bases, V lost 9 bases, and 5 bases had no gene match. The CDR3, as DNA: TGTGCCAGTGGACTAGCGCACACCTACGAGCAGTACGTC. Translation gives CASGLAHTYEQYV.

The V call is TRBV5-1, the J call TRBJ1-2; perhaps TRBD1 as D (5 bases). Germline V gene data show CDR1 as SGHRS and CDR2 as YFSETQ. The CDR3 spans 12 residues. V was trimmed by 5 bases and J by 3 bases, leaving 8 bases between them. This chain's CDR3 is CASRGTHYGYTF. CDR3 DNA: TGCGCCAGCAGGGGGACTCACTATGGCTACACCTTC.

This rearrangement joins TRBV28 to TRBJ1-4, with 8 bases identical to TRBD1. CDR3 length: 12 residues. Trimming took 8 bases from V and 8 from J; bases not matched to a gene: 4. Germline V lookup: CDR1 MDHEN, CDR2 SYDVKM. The CDR3 DNA sequence: TGTGCCAGCCACAGGGGGGGGGAAAAACTGTTTTTT. Encoded protein: CASHRGGEKLFF.

This clone came up a few times. The J gene is TRBJ1-6, the V gene TRBV5-1; a weak D match, TRBD1 (6 bases). V gave up 0 bases and J gave up 13 bases, with 17 bases separating them. Germline V gives CDR1 SGHRS, CDR2 YFSETQ. This CDR3 has 15 residues. CDR3 sequence (DNA): TGCGCCAGCAGCTTGGTGGGACAACCCTTTTCTCCCCTCCACTTT. Protein product: CASSLVGQPFSPLHF.

This clone was recorded a few times. V is TRBV3-1 (or the pseudogene TRBV3-2) and J is TRBJ1-5; D perhaps matches TRBD1 (6 bases). V lost 1 base and J lost 5, with 18 bases in between. The CDR3 is 17 amino acids. Per germline, CDR1 LGHDT and CDR2 YNNKEL (reference sequence). CDR3 amino acids: CASSQVSHMGAHQPQHF. Written as DNA, the CDR3 is TGTGCCAGCAGCCAAGTTTCTCACATGGGGGCACATCAGCCCCAGCATTTT.

V usage is TRBV21-1 and J usage is TRBJ1-2; whether TRBD1, the table's D call, matches the DNA was not checked. TRBV21-1 is a recognized pseudogene. The CDR3 totals 14 residues. The CDR3 loop reads CASSKVVRGYGYTF. CDR3 nucleotide sequence: TGTGCCAGCAGCAAAGTGGTCAGGGGATATGGCTACACCTTC.

The chain has TRBV2 and TRBJ1-5; D is uncertain. The CDR3 covers 12 residues. The V and J ends lost 7 bases and 4 bases respectively, with 8 bases between them. Looked up from germline, CDR1 is SNHLY and CDR2 is FYNNEI. This CDR3 is CASTPGNQPQHF. Written as DNA, the CDR3 is TGTGCCAGCACTCCCGGTAATCAGCCCCAGCATTTT.

The chain employs TRBV7-8 and TRBJ1-4, with D perhaps TRBD1 (5 bases). Germline loops: CDR1 SGHVS, CDR2 FQNEAQ. The CDR3 loop spans 17 amino acids. The germline V and J ends were trimmed by 5 bases and 4 bases, with 20 bases remaining between them. The CDR3 sequence: CASSNQRAGGYNEKLFF. Here the CDR3 DNA reads TGTGCCAGCAGCAACCAAAGGGCCGGGGGTTATAATGAAAAACTGTTTTTT.

This chain connects TRBV28 to TRBJ2-7, with 10 nucleotides matching TRBD2. This CDR3 contains 13 residues. Unmatched junction bases numbered 4, after V lost 8 bases and J lost 3 bases. Germline V gene lookup returns CDR1 MDHEN and CDR2 SYDVKM. CDR3 residues: CASSSGSYYEQYF. The DNA of the CDR3 is TGTGCCAGCTCTAGCGGGAGCTACTACGAGCAGTACTTC.

The genes are TRBV5-1 and TRBJ1-3, with a tentative D call TRBD1 (6 bases). The length of the CDR3 is 17 residues. Germline V gives CDR1 SGHRS, CDR2 YFSETQ. V lost 4 bases and J lost 2, with 19 bases in between. CDR3 sequence (DNA): TGCGCCAGCAGCCAATTCCGGGCAGGGGCTGCTGGAAACACCATATATTTT. Encoded protein: CASSQFRAGAAGNTIYF.

This clone was seen more than once but under ten times. V gene TRBV4-2 combines with J gene TRBJ2-7; 9 nucleotides match TRBD2. The V gene end was trimmed by 4 bases and the J gene end by 0 bases; junction bases not matched to a gene: 13. This CDR3 region has 18 residues. CDR1 LGHNA and CDR2 YNFKEQ come from the germline V gene. The CDR3 DNA reads TGTGCCAGCAGCCCGACCTACGGGACTAGCCGCCGCTCCTACGAGCAGTACTTC. It yields the protein CASSPTYGTSRRSYEQYF.

CDR3: CASSLVSGTTDTQYF. CDR3 nucleotide sequence: TGTGCCAGCAGCTTGGTGAGCGGGACGACAGATACGCAGTATTTT. The chain carries TRBV5-4 and TRBJ2-3; TRBD2 matches 7 bases. Trimming took 0 bases from V and 3 from J; bases not matched to a gene: 4. The germline V gene encodes CDR1 SGHNT and CDR2 YYREEE (reference sequence). The CDR3 runs 15 residues.

The J gene is TRBJ2-7, the V gene TRBV6-8; TRBD1 matches 8 bases. The germline CDR1 and CDR2 sequences are MNHGY and SAAAGT. With 7 bases clipped from V and 3 bases from J, the junction kept 17 bases outside the gene matches. The CDR3 is 17 amino acids. CDR3 bases: TGTGCCAGCACCTCAGGGGGCAGCCGGACTACCGTCTACGAGCAGTACTTC. Amino acids: CASTSGGSRTTVYEQYF.

The rearrangement joins TRBV30 to TRBJ2-3; D is ambiguous. This CDR3 comprises 13 residues. Trimming shortened V by 0 bases and J by 6 bases, and 10 bases separated the two germline ends. Germline CDR1 reads GTSNPN; CDR2 reads SVGIG (reference sequence). CDR3 coding DNA: TGTGCCTGGAGTGTAGGCCAGGTGGATACGCAGTATTTT. Protein sequence: CAWSVGQVDTQYF.

The V and J genes are TRBV28 and TRBJ1-4, with 8 positions matching TRBD1. Germline V CDR1 and CDR2: MDHEN, SYDVKM. V lost 8 bases to trimming and J lost 0 bases; unmatched junction nucleotides: 2. The CDR3 has 14 amino acids. This chain's CDR3 is CASGQGSTNEKLFF. For the CDR3, the DNA is TGTGCCAGCGGACAGGGTTCAACTAATGAAAAACTGTTTTTT.

The V call is TRBV28, the J call TRBJ2-7; TRBD2 aligns across 10 bases. Germline CDR1 is MDHEN and CDR2 is SYDVKM. The CDR3 runs to 14 residues. Trimming at V came to 5 bases and at J to 3 bases, leaving 4 bases not matched to a gene. The CDR3 DNA reads TGTGCCAGCAGTGGGGGACTAGCGATCTACGAGCAGTACTTC. Its protein is CASSGGLAIYEQYF.